This T cell receptor (beta chain) was found in a study of blood T cells in healthy people across ages. The second PCR ran about 6 to 12 cycles with a sample-barcoded 5' primer and J-beta primers. A template-switch adaptor with 12 random nucleotides tagged each cDNA molecule. One entry per CDR3 protein, called by TCRdb with MiXCR from the 5' RACE reads. The repertoire holds roughly 1.5 million distinct CDR3 sequences, with 40% to 45% as singletons. This clonotype showed up just a few times. The specimen sequenced was blood. This sequence was found in a woman under 30 in good health.

For the CDR3, the DNA is TGCAGCGTTGAAGGGCTACAGGGCGACCATGGCTACACCTTC. Protein product: CSVEGLQGDHGYTF. The J gene is TRBJ1-2, the V gene TRBV29-1; weak D call: TRBD1 (6 bases). Looked up from germline, CDR1 is SQVTM and CDR2 is ANQGSEA. The length of the CDR3 is 14 residues. Trimming cost V 1 base and J 6 bases, with 15 bases left between them.